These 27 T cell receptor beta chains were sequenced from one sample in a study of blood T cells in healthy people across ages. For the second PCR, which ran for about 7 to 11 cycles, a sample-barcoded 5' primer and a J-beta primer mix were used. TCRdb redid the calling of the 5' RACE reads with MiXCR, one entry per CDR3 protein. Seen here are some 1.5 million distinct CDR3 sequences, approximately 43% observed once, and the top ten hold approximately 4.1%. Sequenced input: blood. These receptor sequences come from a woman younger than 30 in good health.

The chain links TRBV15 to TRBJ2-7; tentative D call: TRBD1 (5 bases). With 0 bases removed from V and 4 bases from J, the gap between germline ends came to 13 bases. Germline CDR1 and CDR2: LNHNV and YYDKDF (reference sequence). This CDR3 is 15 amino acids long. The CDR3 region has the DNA TGTGCCACCAGCAGAGATCCCAGGGTTGAGTACGAGCAGTACTTC. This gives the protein CATSRDPRVEYEQYF. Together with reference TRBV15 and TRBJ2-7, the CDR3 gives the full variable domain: DAMVIQNPRYQVTQFGKPVTLSCSQTLNHNVMYWYQQKSSQAPKLLFHYYDKDFNNEADTPDNFQSRRPNTSFCFLDIRSPGLGDTAMYLCATSRDPRVEYEQYFGPGTRLTVT.

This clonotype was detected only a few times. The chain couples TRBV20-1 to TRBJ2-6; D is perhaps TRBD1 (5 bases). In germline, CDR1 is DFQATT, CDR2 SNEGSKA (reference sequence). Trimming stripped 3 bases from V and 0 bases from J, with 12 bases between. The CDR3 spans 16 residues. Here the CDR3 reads CSASTRAVSGANVLTF. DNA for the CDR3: TGCAGTGCTAGTACCAGGGCCGTCTCTGGGGCCAACGTCCTGACTTTC.

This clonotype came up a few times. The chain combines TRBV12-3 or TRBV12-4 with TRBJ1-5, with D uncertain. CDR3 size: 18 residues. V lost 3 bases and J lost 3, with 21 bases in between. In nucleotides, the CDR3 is TGTGCCAGCAGTTTCGCCGCCCCAGGATACCGCTTCAATCAGCCCCAGCATTTT. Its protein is CASSFAAPGYRFNQPQHF.

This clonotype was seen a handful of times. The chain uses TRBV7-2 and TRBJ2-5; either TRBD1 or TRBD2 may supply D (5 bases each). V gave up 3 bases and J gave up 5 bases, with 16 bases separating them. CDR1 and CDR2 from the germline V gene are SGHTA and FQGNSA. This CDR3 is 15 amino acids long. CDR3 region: CASSFNDGTRETQYF. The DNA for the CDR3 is TGTGCCAGCAGCTTTAATGACGGGACGAGGGAGACCCAGTACTTC.

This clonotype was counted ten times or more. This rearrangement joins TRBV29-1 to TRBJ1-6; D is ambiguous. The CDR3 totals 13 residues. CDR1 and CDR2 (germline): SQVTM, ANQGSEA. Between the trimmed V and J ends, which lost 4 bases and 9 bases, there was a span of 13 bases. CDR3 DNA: TGCAGCGTTGCCGGCGGTAGAGGTTCACCCCTCCACTTT. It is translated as CSVAGGRGSPLHF.

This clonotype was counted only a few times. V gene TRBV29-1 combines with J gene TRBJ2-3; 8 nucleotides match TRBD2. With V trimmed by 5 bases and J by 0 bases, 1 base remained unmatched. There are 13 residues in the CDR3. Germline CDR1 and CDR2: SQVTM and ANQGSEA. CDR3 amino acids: CSVRLASTDTQYF. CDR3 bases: TGCAGCGTTAGACTAGCGAGCACAGATACGCAGTATTTT.

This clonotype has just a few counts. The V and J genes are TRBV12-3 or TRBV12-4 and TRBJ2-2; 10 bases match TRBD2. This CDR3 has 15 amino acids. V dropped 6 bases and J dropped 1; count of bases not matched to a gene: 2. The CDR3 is CASSRTSGNTGELFF. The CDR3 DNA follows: TGTGCCAGCAGCCGGACTAGCGGGAACACCGGGGAGCTGTTTTTT.

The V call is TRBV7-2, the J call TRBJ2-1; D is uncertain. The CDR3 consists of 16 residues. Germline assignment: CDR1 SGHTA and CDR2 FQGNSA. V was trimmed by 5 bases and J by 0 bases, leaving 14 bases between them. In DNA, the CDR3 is TGTGCCAGCAGCCCAGAATTCCAGAGCTCCTACAATGAGCAGTTCTTC. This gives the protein CASSPEFQSSYNEQFF.

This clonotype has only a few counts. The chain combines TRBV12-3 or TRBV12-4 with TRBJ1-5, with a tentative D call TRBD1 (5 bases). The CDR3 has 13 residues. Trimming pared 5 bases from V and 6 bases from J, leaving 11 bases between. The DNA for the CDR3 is TGTGCCAGCAGTCCCACAGGAGCTCAGCCCCAGCATTTT. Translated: CASSPTGAQPQHF.

CDR3 loop: CASSGRGKGSYNEQYF. DNA for the CDR3: TGTGCCAGCAGCGGGAGGGGGAAAGGGTCCTACAATGAGCAGTACTTC. The chain couples TRBV6-5 to TRBJ2-7; 8 positions agree with TRBD2. After removal of 6 bases from V and 7 bases from J, the junction contained 17 bases not matched to a gene. Per the germline V gene, CDR1 is MNHEY and CDR2 is SVGAGI. CDR3 length: 16 amino acids.

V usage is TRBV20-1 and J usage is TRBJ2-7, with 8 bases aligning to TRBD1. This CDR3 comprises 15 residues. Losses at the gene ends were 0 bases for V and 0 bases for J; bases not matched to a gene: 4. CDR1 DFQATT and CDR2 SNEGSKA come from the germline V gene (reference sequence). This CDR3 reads CSARDDRGLSYEQYF. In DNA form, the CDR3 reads TGCAGTGCTAGAGATGACAGGGGCCTCTCCTACGAGCAGTACTTC.

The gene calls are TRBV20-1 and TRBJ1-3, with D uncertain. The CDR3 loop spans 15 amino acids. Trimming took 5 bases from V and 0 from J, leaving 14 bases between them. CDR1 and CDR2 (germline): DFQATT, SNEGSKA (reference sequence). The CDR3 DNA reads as TGCAGTGCTCTCTACGTTGGGCCCTCTGGAAACACCATATATTTT. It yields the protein CSALYVGPSGNTIYF.

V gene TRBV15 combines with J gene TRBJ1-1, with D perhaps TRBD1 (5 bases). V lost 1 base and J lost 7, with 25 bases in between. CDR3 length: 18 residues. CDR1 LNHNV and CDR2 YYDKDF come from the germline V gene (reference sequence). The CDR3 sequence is CATSRGGRGYAAGHEAFF. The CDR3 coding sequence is TGTGCCACCAGCAGAGGAGGTAGGGGCTATGCGGCTGGTCATGAAGCTTTCTTT.

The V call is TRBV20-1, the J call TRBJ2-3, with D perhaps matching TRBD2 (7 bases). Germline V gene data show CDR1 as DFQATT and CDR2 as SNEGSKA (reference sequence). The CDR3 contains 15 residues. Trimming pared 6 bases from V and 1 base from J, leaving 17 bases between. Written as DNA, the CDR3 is TGCAGTGCCGCCCTAGGGGGAGGGGGCACAGATACGCAGTATTTT. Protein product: CSAALGGGGTDTQYF.

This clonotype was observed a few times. CDR3 loop: CASSHGRTSGVNEQFF. CDR3 nucleotides: TGCGCCAGCAGCCATGGTAGGACTAGCGGGGTTAATGAGCAGTTCTTC. This chain connects TRBV4-3 to TRBJ2-1, with 12 nucleotides matching TRBD2. With 3 bases clipped from V and 7 bases from J, the junction kept 7 bases outside the gene matches. CDR1 and CDR2 (germline): LGHNA, YSLEER. This CDR3 has 16 residues.

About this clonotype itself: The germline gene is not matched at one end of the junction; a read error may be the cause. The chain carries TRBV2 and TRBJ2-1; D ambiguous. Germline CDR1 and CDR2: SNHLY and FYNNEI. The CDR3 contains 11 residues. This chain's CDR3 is CVSSVLNEQFF. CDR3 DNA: TGTGTCAGCAGTGTTCTTAATGAGCAGTTCTTC.

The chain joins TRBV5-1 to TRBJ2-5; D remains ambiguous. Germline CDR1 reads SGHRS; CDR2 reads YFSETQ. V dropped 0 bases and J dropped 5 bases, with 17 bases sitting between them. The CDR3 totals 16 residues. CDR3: CASSLGLTQTRETQYF. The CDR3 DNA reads TGCGCCAGCAGCTTGGGGCTAACTCAGACCCGGGAGACCCAGTACTTC.

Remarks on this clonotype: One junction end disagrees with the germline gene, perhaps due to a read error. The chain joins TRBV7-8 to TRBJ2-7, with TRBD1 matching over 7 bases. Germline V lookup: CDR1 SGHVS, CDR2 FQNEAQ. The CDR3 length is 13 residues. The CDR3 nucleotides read TGTACCAGCAGCCAAGACAGGGCCCTCGAGCAGTACTTC. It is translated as CTSSQDRALEQYF.

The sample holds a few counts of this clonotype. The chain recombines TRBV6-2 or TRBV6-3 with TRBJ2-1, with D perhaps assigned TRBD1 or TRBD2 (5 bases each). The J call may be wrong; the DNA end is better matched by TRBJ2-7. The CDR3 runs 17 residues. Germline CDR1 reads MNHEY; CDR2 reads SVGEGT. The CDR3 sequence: CASSYSFGTFEGNEQYF. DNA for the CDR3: TGTGCCAGCAGTTATTCCTTCGGGACCTTTGAAGGCAATGAGCAGTACTTC.

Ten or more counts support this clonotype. CDR3 amino acids: CASSQEETSADTQYF. In DNA form, the CDR3 reads TGCGCCAGCAGCCAAGAAGAGACTAGTGCAGATACGCAGTATTTT. The chain couples TRBV4-1 to TRBJ2-3, with a possible D match to TRBD2 (6 bases). V was cut by 0 bases and J by 4 bases, with 11 bases left in between. Germline CDR1 MGHRA, CDR2 YSYEKL. CDR3 length: 15 residues.

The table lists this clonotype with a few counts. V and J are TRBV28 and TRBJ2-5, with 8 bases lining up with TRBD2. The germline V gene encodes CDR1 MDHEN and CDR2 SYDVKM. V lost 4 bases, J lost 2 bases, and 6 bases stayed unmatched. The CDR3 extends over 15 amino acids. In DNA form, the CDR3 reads TGTGCCAGCAGTTATGGCGGGGGGAGACAAGAGACCCAGTACTTC. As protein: CASSYGGGRQETQYF.

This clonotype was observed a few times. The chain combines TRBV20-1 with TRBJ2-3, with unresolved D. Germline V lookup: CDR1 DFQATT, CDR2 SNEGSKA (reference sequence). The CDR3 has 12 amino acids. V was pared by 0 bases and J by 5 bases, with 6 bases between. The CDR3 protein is CSAREALDTQYF. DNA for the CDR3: TGCAGTGCTAGAGAAGCCCTAGATACGCAGTATTTT.

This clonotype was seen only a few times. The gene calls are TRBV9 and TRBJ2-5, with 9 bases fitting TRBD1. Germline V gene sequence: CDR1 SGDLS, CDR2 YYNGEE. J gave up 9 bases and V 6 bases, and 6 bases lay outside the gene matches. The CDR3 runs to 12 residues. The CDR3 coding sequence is TGTGCCAGCACCCCGGGACAGGGTCCCCAGTACTTC. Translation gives CASTPGQGPQYF.

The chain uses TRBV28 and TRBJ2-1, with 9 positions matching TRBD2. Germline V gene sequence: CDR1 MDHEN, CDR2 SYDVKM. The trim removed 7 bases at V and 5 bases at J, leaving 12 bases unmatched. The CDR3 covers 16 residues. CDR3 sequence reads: CASTLEAREGHNEQFF. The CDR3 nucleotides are TGTGCCAGCACTTTGGAGGCGCGGGAGGGCCACAATGAGCAGTTCTTC.

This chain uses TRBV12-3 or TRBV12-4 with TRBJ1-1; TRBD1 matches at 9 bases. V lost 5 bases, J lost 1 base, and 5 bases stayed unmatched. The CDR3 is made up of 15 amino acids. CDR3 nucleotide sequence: TGTGCCAGCAGTCGGGGACAGGGAAGGAACACTGAAGCTTTCTTT. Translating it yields CASSRGQGRNTEAFF.

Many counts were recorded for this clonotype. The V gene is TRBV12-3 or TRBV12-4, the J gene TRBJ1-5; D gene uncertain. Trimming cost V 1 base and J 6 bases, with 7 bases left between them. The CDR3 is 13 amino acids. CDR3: CASSLGEGQPQHF. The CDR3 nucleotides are TGTGCCAGCAGTTTAGGGGAAGGTCAGCCCCAGCATTTT.

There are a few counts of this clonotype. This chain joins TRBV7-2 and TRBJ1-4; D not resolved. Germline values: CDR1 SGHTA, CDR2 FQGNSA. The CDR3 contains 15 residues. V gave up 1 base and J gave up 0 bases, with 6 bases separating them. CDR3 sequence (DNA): TGTGCCAGCAGCTTAGGAAGGGCAACTAATGAAAAACTGTTTTTT. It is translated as CASSLGRATNEKLFF.